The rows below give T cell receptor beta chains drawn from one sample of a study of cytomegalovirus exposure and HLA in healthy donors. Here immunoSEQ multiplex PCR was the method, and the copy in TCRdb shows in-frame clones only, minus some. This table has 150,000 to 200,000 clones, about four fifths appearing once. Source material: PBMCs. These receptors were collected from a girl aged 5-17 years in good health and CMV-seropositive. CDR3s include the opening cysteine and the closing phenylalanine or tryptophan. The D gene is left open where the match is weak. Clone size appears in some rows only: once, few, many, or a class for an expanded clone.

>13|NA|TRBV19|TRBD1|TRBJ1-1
CASSGTAYTEAFF
TGTGCCAGTAGTGGGACAGCTTACACTGAAGCTTTCTTT
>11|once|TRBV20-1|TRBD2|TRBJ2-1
CSALAAREQFF
TGCAGTGCCCTAGCGGCCCGGGAGCAGTTCTTC
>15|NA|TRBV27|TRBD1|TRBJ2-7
CASSQGTGGRYEQYF
TGTGCCAGCAGCCAGGGGACAGGGGGCAGATACGAGCAGTACTTC
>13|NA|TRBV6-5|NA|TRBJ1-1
CASSSLMNTEAFF
TGTGCCAGCAGTTCACTAATGAACACTGAAGCTTTCTTT
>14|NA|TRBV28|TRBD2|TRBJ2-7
CASSYPGLTYEQYF
TGTGCCAGCAGTTATCCGGGACTAACCTACGAGCAGTACTTC
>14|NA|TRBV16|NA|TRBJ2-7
CASSQLTGRYEQYF
TGTGCCAGCAGCCAGTTGACAGGCCGCTACGAGCAGTACTTC
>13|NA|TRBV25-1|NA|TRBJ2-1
CASSEGRDVEQFF
TGTGCCAGCAGTGAAGGCAGGGATGTTGAGCAGTTCTTC
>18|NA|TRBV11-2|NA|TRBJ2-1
CASIYTAHTGVPYNEQFF
TGTGCCAGCATCTATACCGCCCATACGGGGGTACCCTACAATGAGCAGTTCTTC
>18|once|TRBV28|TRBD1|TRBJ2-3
CASSLLGGGQGATDTQYF
TGTGCCAGCAGTTTATTAGGGGGGGGACAGGGGGCAACAGATACGCAGTATTTT
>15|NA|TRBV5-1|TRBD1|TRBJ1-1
CASSLGGLVNTEAFF
TGCGCCAGCAGCTTAGGGGGCCTCGTTAACACTGAAGCTTTCTTT
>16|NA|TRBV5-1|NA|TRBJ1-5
CASSYGGGDSNQPQHF
TGCGCCAGCAGCTACGGGGGGGGAGATAGCAATCAGCCCCAGCATTTT
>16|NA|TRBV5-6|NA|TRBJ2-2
CASSWVGGRNTGELFF
TGTGCCAGCAGCTGGGTTGGGGGCAGGAACACCGGGGAGCTGTTTTTT
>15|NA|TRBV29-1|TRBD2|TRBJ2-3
CSVAGLAGGPDTQYF
TGCAGCGTTGCGGGACTAGCGGGGGGCCCCGATACGCAGTATTTT
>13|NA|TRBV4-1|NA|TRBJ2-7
CASSLTVDYEQYF
TGCGCCAGCAGCCTTACGGTCGACTACGAGCAGTACTTC
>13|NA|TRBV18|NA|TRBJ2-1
CASSPTSYNEQFF
TGTGCCAGCTCACCGACTAGCTACAATGAGCAGTTCTTC
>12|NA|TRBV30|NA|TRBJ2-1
CAWGLGRAEQFF
TGTGCCTGGGGGCTGGGGCGCGCTGAGCAGTTCTTC
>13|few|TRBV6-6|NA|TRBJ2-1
CASSRTFVGEQFF
TGTGCCAGCAGTCGGACTTTTGTTGGTGAGCAGTTCTTC
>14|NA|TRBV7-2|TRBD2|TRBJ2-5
CASSRGGHQETQYF
TGTGCCAGCAGCCGCGGGGGACACCAAGAGACCCAGTACTTC
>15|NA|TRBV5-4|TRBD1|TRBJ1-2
CASSPQGGQNYGYTF
TGTGCCAGCAGCCCCCAAGGGGGACAGAACTATGGCTACACCTTC
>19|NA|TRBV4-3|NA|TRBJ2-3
CASSQMGQGLGLGTDTQYF
TGCGCCAGCAGCCAGATGGGACAAGGCCTCGGCCTTGGGACAGATACGCAGTATTTT
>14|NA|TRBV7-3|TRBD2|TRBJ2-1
CASSLGGGLDEQFF
TGTGCCAGCAGCTTGGGCGGGGGGCTGGATGAGCAGTTCTTC
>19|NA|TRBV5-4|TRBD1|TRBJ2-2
CASSLTGTGSLGSTGELFF
TGTGCCAGCAGCTTAACCGGGACAGGGTCTTTAGGAAGTACCGGGGAGCTGTTTTTT
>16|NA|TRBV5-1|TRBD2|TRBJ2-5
CASSLLAGGSQETQYF
TGCGCCAGCAGCTTGCTAGCGGGGGGGTCACAAGAGACCCAGTACTTC
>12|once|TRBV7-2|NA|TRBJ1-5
CASSARGQPQHF
TGTGCCAGCAGCGCCCGGGGTCAGCCCCAGCATTTT
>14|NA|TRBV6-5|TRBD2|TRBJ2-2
CASRTSGNTGELFF
TGTGCCAGCAGGACTAGCGGGAACACCGGGGAGCTGTTTTTT
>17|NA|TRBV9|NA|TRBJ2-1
CASSVGSGSGGWNEQFF
TGTGCCAGCAGCGTAGGTAGTGGATCGGGGGGCTGGAATGAGCAGTTCTTC
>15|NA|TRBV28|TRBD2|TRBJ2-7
CASSFGLAGTYEQYF
TGTGCCAGCAGTTTCGGACTAGCGGGCACATACGAGCAGTACTTC
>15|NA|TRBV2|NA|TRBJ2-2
CASSPRSNVAGELFF
TGTGCCAGCAGCCCCCGGTCGAACGTGGCCGGGGAGCTGTTTTTT
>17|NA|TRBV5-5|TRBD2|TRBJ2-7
CASSLGRLAGGGYEQYF
TGTGCCAGCAGCTTAGGAAGGCTAGCGGGAGGGGGCTACGAGCAGTACTTC
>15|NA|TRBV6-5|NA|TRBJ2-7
CASSFQRKESYEQYF
TGTGCCAGCAGTTTCCAGCGGAAGGAATCCTACGAGCAGTACTTC
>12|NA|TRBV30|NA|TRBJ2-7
CAWSVGSGEQYF
TGTGCCTGGAGTGTGGGGTCGGGGGAGCAGTACTTC
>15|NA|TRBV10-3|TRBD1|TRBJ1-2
CAISEVGGTGIGYTF
TGTGCCATCAGTGAGGTCGGTGGGACAGGGATCGGCTACACCTTC
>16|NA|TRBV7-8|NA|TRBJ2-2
CASSLSAGQNTGELFF
TGTGCCAGCAGCTTAAGTGCGGGGCAAAACACCGGGGAGCTGTTTTTT
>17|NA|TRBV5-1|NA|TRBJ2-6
CASSWGPGTSGANVLTF
TGCGCCAGCAGCTGGGGGCCAGGGACCTCTGGGGCCAACGTCCTGACTTTC
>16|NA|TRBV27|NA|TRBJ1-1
CASSLRGTITDTEAFF
TGTGCCAGCAGTTTAAGGGGCACTATCACGGACACTGAAGCTTTCTTT
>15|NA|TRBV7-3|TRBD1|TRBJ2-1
CASSPRDRLDNEQFF
TGTGCCAGCAGCCCCCGGGACAGGCTGGACAATGAGCAGTTCTTC
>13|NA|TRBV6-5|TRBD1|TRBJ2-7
CASRGQGFYEQYF
TGTGCCAGCAGGGGACAGGGGTTCTACGAGCAGTACTTC
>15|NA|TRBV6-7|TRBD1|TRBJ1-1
CASPPYRGEGTEAFF
TGTGCCAGTCCACCTTACAGGGGGGAGGGCACTGAAGCTTTCTTT
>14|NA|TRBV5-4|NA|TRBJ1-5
CASSLAGLNQPQHF
TGTGCCAGCAGCTTGGCAGGTCTCAATCAGCCCCAGCATTTT
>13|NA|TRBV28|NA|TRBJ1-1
CASSFPRGTEAFF
TGTGCCAGCAGTTTCCCCAGAGGCACTGAAGCTTTCTTT